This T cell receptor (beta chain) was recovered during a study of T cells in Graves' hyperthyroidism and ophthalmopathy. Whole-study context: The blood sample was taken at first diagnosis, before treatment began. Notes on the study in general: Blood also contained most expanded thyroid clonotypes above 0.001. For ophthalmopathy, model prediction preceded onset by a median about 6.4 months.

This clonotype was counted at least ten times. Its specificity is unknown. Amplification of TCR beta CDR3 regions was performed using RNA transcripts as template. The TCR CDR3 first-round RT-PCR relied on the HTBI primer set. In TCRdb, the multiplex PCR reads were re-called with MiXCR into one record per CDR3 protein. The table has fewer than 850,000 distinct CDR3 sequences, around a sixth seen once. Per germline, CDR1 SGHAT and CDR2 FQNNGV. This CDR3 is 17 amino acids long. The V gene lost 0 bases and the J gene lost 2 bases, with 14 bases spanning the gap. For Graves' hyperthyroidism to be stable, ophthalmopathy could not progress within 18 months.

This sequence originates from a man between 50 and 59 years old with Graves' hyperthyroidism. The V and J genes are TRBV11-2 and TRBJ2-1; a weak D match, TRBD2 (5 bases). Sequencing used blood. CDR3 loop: CASSLDPSSPPYNEQFF. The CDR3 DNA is TGTGCCAGCAGCTTAGATCCGTCTAGCCCACCCTACAATGAGCAGTTCTTC.